Below, 22 T cell receptor beta chains from the same sample are listed, as sequenced in a study of HIV-infected patients and healthy controls. The repertoire came from unfractionated whole blood and reflected all unsorted peripheral T cells. Reverse transcription used 450 to 650 ng RNA and constant-region primers for alpha and beta. Separate chain-specific third strand synthesis with multiplexing indices produced the alpha and beta libraries. From the 5' RACE reads, TCRdb called clonotypes with MiXCR, one entry per CDR3 protein. This table holds around 20,000 distinct CDR3 sequences, approximately 9% found once. Material for sequencing was blood. Receptors originate from an adult in good health.

The V gene is TRBV12-3 or TRBV12-4, the J gene TRBJ2-1; 7 bases are shared with TRBD1. V trimming: 3 bases; J trimming: 12 bases; junction bases outside the gene matches: 8. The CDR3 contains 13 residues. The CDR3 nucleotides read TGTGCCAGCAGTTTTAACGAGGGGGCTGGGCAGTTCTTC. Protein product: CASSFNEGAGQFF.

In its sample, this clonotype is medium-sized. This chain links TRBV13 with TRBJ2-1, with 8 positions matching TRBD2. The trim removed 5 bases at V and 4 bases at J, leaving 13 bases unmatched. Germline V gives CDR1 PRHDT, CDR2 FYEKMQ (reference sequence). CDR3 size: 17 residues. The CDR3 bases are TGTGCCAGCAGCACTTACGGCTCGGGAGGGCCGTACAATGAGCAGTTCTTC. Amino acid sequence: CASSTYGSGGPYNEQFF. The full variable domain, in which reference TRBV13 and TRBJ2-1 provide the parts outside the CDR3, is AAGVIQSPRHLIKEKRETATLKCYPIPRHDTVYWYQQGPGQDPQFLISFYEKMQSDKGSIPDRFSAQQFSDYHSELNMSSLELGDSALYFCASSTYGSGGPYNEQFFGPGTRLTVL.

This chain connects TRBV19 to TRBJ2-7; 7 nucleotides match TRBD1. Germline V CDR1 and CDR2: LNHDA, SQIVND (reference sequence). The V segment lost 5 bases and the J segment 6 bases; nucleotides outside the gene matches: 4. The length of the CDR3 is 12 residues. CDR3 nucleotides: TGTGCCAGTAGTTTCAGGGGGACCGAGCAGTACTTC. This codes for CASSFRGTEQYF.

The table lists this clonotype with many counts. The chain uses TRBV19 and TRBJ1-1; TRBD1 agrees at 7 bases. Germline-derived CDR1 and CDR2 are LNHDA and SQIVND (reference sequence). V was clipped by 4 bases and J by 1 base; unmatched bases: 9. This CDR3 is 16 amino acids long. For the CDR3, the DNA is TGTGCCAGTAGTAGCCCTTGGACAGGCCCGAACACTGAAGCTTTCTTT. This codes for CASSSPWTGPNTEAFF.

Notes on this clonotype: It may be a read error: a sequence one base away is much more abundant. The chain links TRBV2 to TRBJ2-1, with D hard to call. The CDR3 is made up of 10 amino acids. From germline, CDR1 is SNHLY and CDR2 FYNNEI. The CDR3 DNA sequence: TGTGCCAGCAGTCTCAATGAGCAGATCTTC. This encodes CASSLNEQIF.

This clonotype was seen at least ten times. The chain has TRBV20-1 and TRBJ2-2; 7 positions agree with TRBD2. The V gene's germline CDR1 is DFQATT and CDR2 SNEGSKA (reference sequence). The CDR3 sequence is 14 residues long. Trimming removed 1 base from V and 6 bases from J; junction bases left unmatched: 5. The CDR3 DNA reads TGCAGTGCTAGAGTGCTCGCGGGGGCCGGGGAGCTGTTTTTT. This sequence encodes CSARVLAGAGELFF.

This clonotype was found a few times. The rearrangement uses TRBV28 and TRBJ1-2, with 7 positions matching TRBD1. The CDR3 extends over 14 amino acids. Germline V gene data show CDR1 as MDHEN and CDR2 as SYDVKM. After removal of 3 bases from V and 4 bases from J, the junction contained 5 bases not matched to a gene. Written as DNA, the CDR3 is TGTGCCAGCAGTTTTGGGGCAGGGGGCTATGGCTACACCTTC. This gives the protein CASSFGAGGYGYTF.

This clonotype showed up many times. This chain joins TRBV7-2 and TRBJ2-7, with D hard to call. The CDR3 runs to 14 residues. CDR1 and CDR2 from the germline V gene are SGHTA and FQGNSA. V was cut by 1 base and J by 3 bases, with 10 bases left in between. In nucleotides, the CDR3 is TGTGCCAGCAGCTTAGGAAATACGGACTACGAGCAGTACTTC. It specifies CASSLGNTDYEQYF.

The chain employs TRBV6-5 and TRBJ1-5; D remains ambiguous. The CDR3 is 16 residues long. In germline, CDR1 is MNHEY, CDR2 SVGAGI. Trimming removed 9 bases at V and 2 bases at J, with 20 bases between. CDR3 in DNA: TGTGCCAGACAGTTACTCGGTAGGACTCGCAATCAGCCCCAGCATTTT. Translated, it gives CARQLLGRTRNQPQHF.

At least ten counts were recorded for this clonotype. V gene TRBV5-1 combines with J gene TRBJ2-5; TRBD1 matches at 7 bases. The germline V gene has CDR1 SGHRS and CDR2 YFSETQ. CDR3 length equals 15 residues. J lost 3 bases, V lost 4 bases, and 9 bases had no gene match. The CDR3 region has the DNA TGCGCCAGCAGCCCGCGACAGGGTAGGGAAGAGACCCAGTACTTC. Protein sequence: CASSPRQGREETQYF.

This clonotype has ten or more counts. The rearrangement links TRBV6-2 or TRBV6-3 to TRBJ1-1; D possibly corresponds to TRBD1 (6 bases). Germline V gives CDR1 MNHEY, CDR2 SVGEGT. Trimming removed 2 bases at V and 7 bases at J, with 11 bases between. The CDR3 length is 13 residues. Here the CDR3 DNA reads TGTGCCAGCAGTTACGAGGGGGGGCATGAAGCTTTCTTT. It specifies CASSYEGGHEAFF.

There are a few counts of this clonotype. CDR3 nucleotide sequence: TGTGCCAGTAGTATAGACAGAAACTATGGCTACACCTTC. Protein: CASSIDRNYGYTF. V usage is TRBV19 and J usage is TRBJ1-2; D unclear. The CDR3 is 13 residues long. Between the trimmed V and J ends, which lost 0 bases and 2 bases, there was a span of 4 bases. The germline V gene encodes CDR1 LNHDA and CDR2 SQIVND (reference sequence).

There are many counts of this clonotype. This chain uses TRBV5-1 with TRBJ1-3; no firm D call. Per the germline V gene, CDR1 is SGHRS and CDR2 is YFSETQ. The V end lost 3 bases, the J end lost 0 bases, and 10 bases lay between the germline ends. The CDR3 contains 15 residues. The CDR3 nucleotides are TGCGCCAGCAGCTCTGGACGGACCTCTGGAAACACCATATATTTT. Translated, it gives CASSSGRTSGNTIYF.

This clonotype was found many times. The CDR3 DNA reads as TGTGCCAGCTCACCACCCACAAGCCCTGGGGCCAACGTCCTGACTTTC. Translated, it gives CASSPPTSPGANVLTF. The chain employs TRBV18 and TRBJ2-6; no definite D call. There are 16 residues in the CDR3. Trimming removed 0 bases at V and 2 bases at J, with 8 bases between. Germline CDR1 and CDR2: KGHSH and LQKENI. The full variable domain, with the rest looked up from reference TRBV18 and TRBJ2-6, is NAGVMQNPRHLVRRRGQEARLRCSPMKGHSHVYWYRQLPEEGLKFMVYLQKENIIDESGMPKERFSAEFPKEGPSILRIQQVVRGDSAAYFCASSPPTSPGANVLTFGAGSRLTVL.

This clonotype has ten or more counts. J is TRBJ2-2 and V is TRBV9; D is unclear. The CDR3 runs to 14 residues. With 0 bases removed from V and 3 bases from J, the gap between germline ends came to 6 bases. Germline values: CDR1 SGDLS, CDR2 YYNGEE. CDR3 in DNA: TGTGCCAGCAGCGTAGCTACGTACACCGGGGAGCTGTTTTTT. Protein: CASSVATYTGELFF. Using reference TRBV9 and TRBJ2-2 for the parts outside the CDR3, the full variable domain is DSGVTQTPKHLITATGQRVTLRCSPRSGDLSVYWYQQSLDQGLQFLIQYYNGEERAKGNILERFSAQQFPDLHSELNLSSLELGDSALYFCASSVATYTGELFFGEGSRLTVL.

This clonotype has a count of ten or more. The rearrangement joins TRBV7-2 to TRBJ2-1, with 8 bases aligning to TRBD2. Germline V gene data show CDR1 as SGHTA and CDR2 as FQGNSA. The CDR3 has 16 residues. J gave up 0 bases and V 3 bases, and 4 bases lay outside the gene matches. The CDR3 reads CASSLLAGTSYNEQFF. CDR3 in DNA: TGTGCCAGCAGCTTGTTAGCGGGGACCTCCTACAATGAGCAGTTCTTC. The variable domain in full, with the rest retrieved from reference TRBV7-2 and TRBJ2-1, is GAGVSQSPSNKVTEKGKDVELRCDPISGHTALYWYRQSLGQGLEFLIYFQGNSAPDKSGLPSDRFSAERTGGSVSTLTIQRTQQEDSAVYLCASSLLAGTSYNEQFFGPGTRLTVL.

The chain has TRBV18 and TRBJ1-6, with 7 bases that match TRBD1. Trimming took 6 bases from V and 7 from J; bases not matched to a gene: 9. The CDR3 runs 15 residues. Germline CDR1 KGHSH, CDR2 LQKENI. In DNA form, the CDR3 reads TGTGCCAGCTCCGAGGGACAGCCGAGAAATTCACCCCTCCACTTT. Amino acids: CASSEGQPRNSPLHF.

The gene calls are TRBV29-1 and TRBJ2-1; 10 nucleotides match TRBD1. CDR3 length: 15 amino acids. CDR1 SQVTM and CDR2 ANQGSEA come from the germline V gene. V trimming: 7 bases; J trimming: 5 bases; junction bases outside the gene matches: 11. The CDR3 region has the DNA TGCAGCGCCGGGCAGGGGACAGGGGCAGACAATGAGCAGTTCTTC. It is translated as CSAGQGTGADNEQFF.

This chain links TRBV28 with TRBJ2-1; D unresolved. CDR1 is MDHEN and CDR2 is SYDVKM in the germline V gene. Trimming took 5 bases from V and 0 from J, leaving 14 bases between them. The CDR3 has 16 residues. The CDR3 DNA sequence: TGTGCCAGCAGTCCGATGGGCCTCCTCTCCTACAATGAGCAGTTCTTC. The encoded protein is CASSPMGLLSYNEQFF.

In its sample, this clonotype was seen many times. This chain uses TRBV6-1 with TRBJ2-1; D unresolved. The length of the CDR3 is 13 residues. The V end lost 5 bases, the J end lost 10 bases, and 15 bases lay between the germline ends. Per germline, CDR1 MNHNS and CDR2 SASEGT. CDR3 protein: CASSPDGLGEQFF. The CDR3 DNA is TGTGCCAGCAGTCCGGACGGGCTGGGAGAGCAGTTCTTC.

This clonotype has a count of ten or more. The chain employs TRBV27 and TRBJ2-3; D is unclear. Trimming shortened V by 3 bases and J by 6 bases, and 1 base separated the two germline ends. Germline CDR1 reads MNHEY; CDR2 reads SMNVEV (reference sequence). The CDR3 is made up of 10 amino acids. The CDR3 DNA reads TGTGCCAGCAGTTTGGATACGCAGTATTTT. Translated: CASSLDTQYF.

This clonotype appeared many times. The chain recombines TRBV4-1 with TRBJ2-5; the match to TRBD2 covers 8 bases. The V segment lost 4 bases and the J segment 3 bases; nucleotides outside the gene matches: 13. This CDR3 is built from 17 residues. CDR1 is MGHRA, CDR2 YSYEKL, per germline. CDR3 in amino acids: CASSRSRGRAGEETQYF. CDR3 coding DNA: TGCGCCAGCAGCCGGTCCCGGGGTCGAGCGGGAGAAGAGACCCAGTACTTC.